The subject of this entry is one T cell receptor (beta chain). Using immunoSEQ multiplex PCR, the repertoire was profiled, and TCRdb retains in-frame clones only, with some absent. The sample has under 200,000 clones; 75% to 90% are singletons. These data belong to a study of blood T cell repertoires in COVID-19. Study in general: Sites across the United States, Italy and Spain contributed samples from acute and convalescent COVID-19.

Cohort assignment relied on participant-reported clinical history. Per germline, CDR1 LGHNA and CDR2 YNFKEQ. V lost 1 base, J lost 8 bases, and 11 bases stayed unmatched. The length of the CDR3 is 17 residues. Sequencing used PBMCs or T cells enriched from blood (not recorded which). The J gene is TRBJ2-3, the V gene TRBV4-2; 11 nucleotides agree with TRBD2. The sequence derives from a young woman who had recovered from COVID-19. CDR3 protein: CASSQVGLAGGMATQYF. The CDR3 DNA reads as TGTGCCAGCAGCCAAGTAGGTCTAGCGGGAGGAATGGCTACGCAGTATTTT.